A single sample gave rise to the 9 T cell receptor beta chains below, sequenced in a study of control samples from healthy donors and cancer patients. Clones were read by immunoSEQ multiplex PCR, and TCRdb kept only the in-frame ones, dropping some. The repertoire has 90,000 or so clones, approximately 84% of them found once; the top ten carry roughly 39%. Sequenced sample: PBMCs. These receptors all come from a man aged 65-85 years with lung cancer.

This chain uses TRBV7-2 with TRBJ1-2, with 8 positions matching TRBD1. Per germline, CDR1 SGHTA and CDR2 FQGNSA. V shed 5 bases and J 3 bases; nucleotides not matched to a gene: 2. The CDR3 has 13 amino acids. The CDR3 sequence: CASSQQGDYGYTF. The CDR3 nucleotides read TGTGCCAGCAGCCAACAGGGGGACTATGGCTACACCTTC.

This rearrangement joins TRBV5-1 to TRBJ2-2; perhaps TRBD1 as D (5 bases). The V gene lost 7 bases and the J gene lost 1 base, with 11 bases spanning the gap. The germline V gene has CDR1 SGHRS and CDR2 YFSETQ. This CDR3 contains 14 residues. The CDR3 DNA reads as TGCGCCAGCTGGGGCCCAGGGAACACCGGGGAGCTGTTTTTT. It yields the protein CASWGPGNTGELFF.

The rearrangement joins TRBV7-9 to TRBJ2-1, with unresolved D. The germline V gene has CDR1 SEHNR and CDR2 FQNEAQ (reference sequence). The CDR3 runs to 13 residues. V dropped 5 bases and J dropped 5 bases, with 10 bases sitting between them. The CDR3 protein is CASSPPAHNEQFF. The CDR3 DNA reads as TGTGCCAGCAGCCCACCCGCCCACAATGAGCAGTTCTTC.

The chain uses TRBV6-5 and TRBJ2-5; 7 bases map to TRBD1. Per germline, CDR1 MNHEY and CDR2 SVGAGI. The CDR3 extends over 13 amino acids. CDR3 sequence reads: CAGGGHFQETQYF. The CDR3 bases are TGTGCAGGGGGCGGACACTTCCAAGAGACCCAGTACTTC.

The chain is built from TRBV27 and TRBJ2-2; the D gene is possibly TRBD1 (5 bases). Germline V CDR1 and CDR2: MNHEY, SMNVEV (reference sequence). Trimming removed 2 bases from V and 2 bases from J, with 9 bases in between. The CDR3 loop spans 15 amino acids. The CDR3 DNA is TGTGCCAGCAGTTTAAACAGGATTAACACCGGGGAGCTGTTTTTT. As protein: CASSLNRINTGELFF.

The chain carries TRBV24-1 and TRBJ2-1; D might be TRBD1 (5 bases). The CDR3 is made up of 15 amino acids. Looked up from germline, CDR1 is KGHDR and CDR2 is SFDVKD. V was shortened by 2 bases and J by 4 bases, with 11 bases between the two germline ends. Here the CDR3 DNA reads TGTGCCACCAGTGATTGGACAAGTACTTACAATGAGCAGTTCTTC. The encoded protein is CATSDWTSTYNEQFF.

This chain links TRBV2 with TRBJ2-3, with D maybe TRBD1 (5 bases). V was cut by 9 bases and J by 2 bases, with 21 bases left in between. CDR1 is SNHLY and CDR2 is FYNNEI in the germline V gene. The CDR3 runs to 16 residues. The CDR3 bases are TGTGCCAGTAAACCCGATCGATCAGGGCTCACAGATACGCAGTATTTT. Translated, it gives CASKPDRSGLTDTQYF.

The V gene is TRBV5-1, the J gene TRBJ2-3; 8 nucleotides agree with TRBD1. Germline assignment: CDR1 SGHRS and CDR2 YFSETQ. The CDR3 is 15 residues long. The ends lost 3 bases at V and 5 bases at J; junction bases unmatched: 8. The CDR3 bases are TGCGCCAGCAGCTCCCTTGACAGGGGCGGAGATACGCAGTATTTT. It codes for CASSSLDRGGDTQYF.

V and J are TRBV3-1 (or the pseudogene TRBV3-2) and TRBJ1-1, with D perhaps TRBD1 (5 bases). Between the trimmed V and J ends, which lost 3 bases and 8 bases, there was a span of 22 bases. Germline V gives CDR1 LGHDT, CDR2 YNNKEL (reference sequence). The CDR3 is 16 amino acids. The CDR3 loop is CASSHPIGRGSWEAFF. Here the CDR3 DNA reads TGTGCCAGCAGCCACCCGATCGGGAGGGGTTCTTGGGAAGCTTTCTTT.